A single sample is the source of the 22 T cell receptor beta chains below, sequenced in a study of blood T cells in healthy people across ages. Combining a sample-barcoded 5' primer with a J-beta primer mix, a second PCR ran for about 6 to 11 cycles. TCRdb itself ran the 5' RACE reads through MiXCR, one entry per CDR3 protein. The profile shows under 850,000 distinct CDR3 sequences, 35% to 40% of them singletons. Sequencing input: blood. These TCRs come from a man between 18 and 35 years old in good health.

This clonotype showed up just a few times. The chain combines TRBV10-3 with TRBJ2-5; D is perhaps TRBD1 (5 bases). The CDR3 contains 19 residues. V was pared by 2 bases and J by 11 bases, with 33 bases between. CDR1 and CDR2 from the germline V gene are ENHRY and SYGVKD. CDR3 nucleotides: TGTGCCATCAGTGAGGTCCCCAGGGCCGTGACGAGTACCCAGGATGAGCAGTACTTC. This sequence encodes CAISEVPRAVTSTQDEQYF.

This clonotype was seen only a few times. The chain employs TRBV27 and TRBJ2-5; D may correspond to TRBD1 or TRBD2 (6 bases each). Trimming stripped 5 bases from V and 0 bases from J, with 16 bases between. The CDR3 is made up of 16 amino acids. CDR1 is MNHEY, CDR2 SMNVEV, per germline (reference sequence). The CDR3 nucleotides are TGTGCCAGCAGTCCCCTCGGGGGCTCGTACCAAGAGACCCAGTACTTC. It specifies CASSPLGGSYQETQYF.

Comments on this clonotype: Just one base apart from a much larger clone, this may be a read error. The rearrangement uses TRBV20-1 and TRBJ2-1; D perhaps matches TRBD2 (7 bases). In germline, CDR1 is DFQATT, CDR2 SNEGSKA (reference sequence). This CDR3 spans 14 amino acids. CDR3 nucleotides: TGCAGTGCTAAAACAGGGAGGGGGTACAATGGGCAGTTCTTC. Translating gives CSAKTGRGYNGQFF.

V and J are TRBV20-1 and TRBJ1-4; D call uncertain. The CDR3 runs 13 residues. The V gene lost 4 bases and the J gene lost 8 bases, with 14 bases spanning the gap. Germline CDR1 DFQATT, CDR2 SNEGSKA (reference sequence). The CDR3 here is CSAIPQSQEKLFF. CDR3 DNA sequence: TGCAGTGCTATCCCGCAATCCCAGGAAAAACTGTTTTTT.

The gene calls are TRBV3-1 and TRBJ2-7; the D call may be TRBD1 or TRBD2 (5 bases each). CDR3 length: 15 amino acids. Germline loops: CDR1 LGHDT, CDR2 YNNKEL (reference sequence). Trimming took off 5 bases at V and 0 bases at J, with 14 bases between the two ends. CDR3 loop: CASSGTVKISYEQYF. CDR3 coding DNA: TGTGCCAGCAGCGGGACGGTCAAAATCTCCTACGAGCAGTACTTC.

The rearrangement links TRBV5-5 to TRBJ2-4, with D perhaps assigned TRBD1 or TRBD2 (5 bases each). Germline CDR1 reads SGHKS; CDR2 reads YYEKEE (reference sequence). The V end was cut by 6 bases, the J end by 0 bases, with 13 bases between. This CDR3 has 15 amino acids. The CDR3, as DNA: TGTGCCAGCATCCTGAGGGGCCTAGCCAAAAACATTCAGTACTTC. Translating gives CASILRGLAKNIQYF.

About this clonotype itself: This could be a read error, since a much larger clone is one nucleotide away. The gene calls are TRBV7-9 and TRBJ2-1; 8 bases align to TRBD1. Matching the DNA end better, TRBJ2-7 makes the J call doubtful. Germline-derived CDR1 and CDR2 are SEHNR and FQNEAQ (reference sequence). The CDR3 covers 14 residues. The CDR3: CASSPGQVNNEQYF. The CDR3 region has the DNA TGTGCCAGCAGCCCGGGACAGGTAAACAATGAGCAGTACTTC.

This sequence joins TRBV6-1 and TRBJ1-6; no reliable D call. V was cut by 2 bases and J by 6 bases, with 14 bases left in between. The CDR3 loop spans 16 amino acids. Looked up from germline, CDR1 is MNHNS and CDR2 is SASEGT. CDR3 amino acids: CASSEHGQTFNSPLHF. The CDR3 DNA sequence: TGTGCCAGCAGTGAACACGGGCAGACTTTTAATTCACCCCTCCACTTT.

This chain uses TRBV20-1 with TRBJ2-1, with D hard to call. The CDR3 consists of 13 residues. CDR1 and CDR2 (germline): DFQATT, SNEGSKA (reference sequence). The germline V and J ends were trimmed by 1 base and 12 bases, with 16 bases remaining between them. This chain's CDR3 is CSARGPLGDGQFF. DNA for the CDR3: TGCAGTGCTAGAGGGCCGTTGGGCGATGGGCAGTTCTTC.

In its sample, this clonotype was seen a few times. The rearrangement uses TRBV20-1 and TRBJ2-7, with 10 nucleotides matching TRBD1. The V gene end was trimmed by 4 bases and the J gene end by 0 bases; junction bases not matched to a gene: 6. Per the germline V gene, CDR1 is DFQATT and CDR2 is SNEGSKA (reference sequence). CDR3 length equals 15 residues. CDR3 in DNA: TGCAGTGCTACTGCCAGGACAGGGGGCTCCTACGAGCAGTACTTC. Protein: CSATARTGGSYEQYF.

This chain links TRBV3-1 with TRBJ1-2; perhaps TRBD1 as D (6 bases). V shed 8 bases and J shed 5 bases, with 18 bases lying between them. Germline V CDR1 and CDR2: LGHDT, YNNKEL (reference sequence). The CDR3 totals 14 residues. DNA for the CDR3: TGTGCCAGCGGTGGGGGGGGCGCATTTTATGGCTACACCTTC. Translating it yields CASGGGGAFYGYTF.

This clonotype has just a few counts. The chain carries TRBV7-9 and TRBJ2-1; TRBD2 matches 10 bases. The germline gives CDR1 SEHNR, CDR2 FQNEAQ (reference sequence). V lost 5 bases and J lost 4; bases outside the gene matches: 11. This CDR3 is 17 amino acids long. This CDR3 reads CASSLPFGTSVYNEQFF. In nucleotides, the CDR3 is TGTGCCAGCAGCCTCCCGTTTGGGACTAGCGTTTACAATGAGCAGTTCTTC.

Concerning this clonotype: This may stem from a read error, because a much larger clone lies one nucleotide away. The chain uses TRBV7-9 and TRBJ2-7; unclear D gene. The J call could be wrong; TRBJ2-5 is a better fit for the DNA end. Germline-derived CDR1 and CDR2 are SEHNR and FQNEAQ (reference sequence). The CDR3 extends over 14 amino acids. CDR3 in DNA: TGTGCCAGCAGCTTAGACCGCTCCCAAAAGACCCAGTACTTC. This gives the protein CASSLDRSQKTQYF.

The chain carries TRBV20-1 and TRBJ2-1; D unclear. Germline V gene lookup returns CDR1 DFQATT and CDR2 SNEGSKA (reference sequence). This CDR3 region has 14 residues. V gave up 0 bases and J gave up 6 bases, with 12 bases separating them. The DNA of the CDR3 is TGCAGTGCTAGAGACCAAGGGTCGTCCAATGAGCAGTTCTTC. Encoded protein: CSARDQGSSNEQFF.

This clonotype came up a few times. This chain uses TRBV4-3 with TRBJ2-7; TRBD1 agrees at 7 bases. The germline V gene has CDR1 LGHNA and CDR2 YSLEER. The V segment lost 2 bases and the J segment 7 bases; nucleotides outside the gene matches: 5. The CDR3 consists of 13 residues. The CDR3 DNA is TGCGCCAGCAGCCAAAGACAGGGCAATGAGCAGTACTTC. Its translation is CASSQRQGNEQYF.

This clonotype came up a few times. This sequence joins TRBV12-3 or TRBV12-4 and TRBJ1-2; no reliable D call. This CDR3 is 14 amino acids long. V was clipped by 5 bases and J by 7 bases, with 17 bases between them. The CDR3 here is CASSASHRRVGYTF. CDR3 in DNA: TGTGCCAGCAGTGCTTCACATCGCCGGGTTGGCTACACCTTC.

This clonotype was observed a handful of times. The chain is built from TRBV10-3 and TRBJ2-2; the match to TRBD1 covers 12 bases. Trimming at V came to 4 bases and at J to 7 bases, leaving 7 bases not matched to a gene. Germline CDR1 ENHRY, CDR2 SYGVKD. The CDR3 covers 16 residues. The CDR3 protein is CAISAGQGAKDGELFF. CDR3 nucleotide sequence: TGTGCCATCAGTGCGGGACAGGGGGCGAAGGACGGGGAGCTGTTTTTT.

This chain uses TRBV9 with TRBJ1-1, with D perhaps TRBD1 (5 bases). Germline V CDR1 and CDR2: SGDLS, YYNGEE. V was clipped by 0 bases and J by 4 bases, with 7 bases between them. CDR3 length: 13 residues. CDR3 protein: CASSVGQITEAFF. The CDR3 nucleotides are TGTGCCAGCAGCGTAGGACAGATCACTGAAGCTTTCTTT.

This clonotype came up a few times. The chain combines TRBV14 with TRBJ2-7, with D possibly TRBD2 on 5 matching bases. The CDR3 consists of 15 residues. The V gene lost 4 bases and the J gene lost 7 bases, with 20 bases spanning the gap. The germline gives CDR1 SGHDN, CDR2 FVKESK. CDR3 bases: TGTGCCAGCAGCCCCGGAGTTGAGCGCGGGCGTGAGCAGTACTTC. It is translated as CASSPGVERGREQYF.

For the CDR3, the DNA is TGTAACGATTCTGCGGGACTCCTACCGGCTGAGCAGTTCTTC. Its protein product is CNDSAGLLPAEQFF. The gene calls are TRBV25-1 and TRBJ2-1, with a weak D call TRBD2 (6 bases). CDR1 and CDR2 (germline): MGHDK, SYGVNS. The CDR3 spans 14 residues.

The J gene is TRBJ1-2, the V gene TRBV20-1, with 7 positions matching TRBD1. There are 13 residues in the CDR3. Germline V gene sequence: CDR1 DFQATT, CDR2 SNEGSKA (reference sequence). J was trimmed by 8 bases and V by 5 bases; bases with no gene match: 11. The CDR3 spells CSALSTGYTGYTF. The CDR3 nucleotides are TGCAGTGCTCTATCGACAGGGTATACGGGCTACACCTTC.

V and J are TRBV12-3 or TRBV12-4 and TRBJ1-6; D possibly corresponds to TRBD1 (5 bases). The CDR3 loop spans 14 amino acids. The germline V and J ends were trimmed by 7 bases and 18 bases, with 25 bases remaining between them. CDR3 sequence reads: CASTQGAQNSSPHF. The CDR3 nucleotides are TGTGCCAGCACCCAGGGAGCTCAGAATTCATCCCCCCACTTT.